The 21 T cell receptor beta chains presented below share a single source sample, sequenced in a study of blood T cell repertoires in COVID-19. Assay: immunoSEQ multiplex PCR; the TCRdb copy retains only in-frame clones and omits some. The data contain more than 95,000 clones, 70% to 80% of them seen just once; the ten biggest clones take up about 2.7%. Sequencing used peripheral blood. The receptors stem from a man over 45 with acute or convalescent COVID-19.

The chain joins TRBV6-5 to TRBJ1-2; possibly TRBD1 for D (5 bases). Germline lookup yields CDR1 MNHEY and CDR2 SVGAGI. The V gene lost 4 bases and the J gene lost 4 bases, with 16 bases spanning the gap. This CDR3 has 15 amino acids. For the CDR3, the DNA is TGTGCCAGCAGTTCTCAGGGTGGTATGGGCTATGGCTACACCTTC. Residues: CASSSQGGMGYGYTF.

The V and J genes are TRBV27 and TRBJ1-1; tentative D call: TRBD1 (6 bases). The germline V gene encodes CDR1 MNHEY and CDR2 SMNVEV (reference sequence). The V end lost 5 bases, the J end lost 10 bases, and 14 bases lay between the germline ends. This CDR3 comprises 12 residues. The CDR3 reads CASSLTGGGAFF. The CDR3 DNA reads TGTGCCAGCAGTCTGACAGGTGGAGGAGCTTTCTTT.

V usage is TRBV5-1 and J usage is TRBJ2-5; 9 bases align to TRBD1. The ends lost 4 bases at V and 4 bases at J; junction bases unmatched: 5. The germline CDR1 and CDR2 sequences are SGHRS and YFSETQ. The CDR3 consists of 14 residues. The CDR3 is CASSPLQGAETQYF. For the CDR3, the DNA is TGCGCCAGCAGCCCGCTACAGGGGGCAGAGACCCAGTACTTC.

V is TRBV13 and J is TRBJ1-2; 7 bases agree with TRBD1. Germline V gene data show CDR1 as PRHDT and CDR2 as FYEKMQ (reference sequence). The J segment lost 3 bases and the V segment lost 4 bases, leaving 11 bases of the junction unmatched. The CDR3 runs 16 residues. CDR3 sequence: CASSSAGTDAYYGYTF. CDR3 coding DNA: TGTGCCAGCAGCTCGGCCGGGACAGACGCTTACTATGGCTACACCTTC.

This rearrangement joins TRBV27 to TRBJ1-4; D is unresolved. CDR1 is MNHEY and CDR2 is SMNVEV in the germline V gene (reference sequence). The CDR3 contains 15 residues. V shed 2 bases and J shed 6 bases, with 13 bases lying between them. For the CDR3, the DNA is TGTGCCAGCAGTTTAACCTGGCAGGAATATGAAAAACTGTTTTTT. This encodes CASSLTWQEYEKLFF.

This clone has only a few counts. The J gene is TRBJ2-5, the V gene TRBV6-1; 8 bases are shared with TRBD2. With 0 bases clipped from V and 4 bases from J, the junction kept 10 bases outside the gene matches. This CDR3 is 17 amino acids long. Germline V gene lookup returns CDR1 MNHNS and CDR2 SASEGT. CDR3 DNA: TGTGCCAGCAGTGAAGCGCTCACTAGCGGAGGGGGAGAGACCCAGTACTTC. This gives the protein CASSEALTSGGGETQYF.

V and J are TRBV5-4 and TRBJ2-1; 8 nucleotides match TRBD2. Per the germline V gene, CDR1 is SGHNT and CDR2 is YYREEE (reference sequence). The CDR3 has 16 amino acids. V was pared by 0 bases and J by 4 bases, with 6 bases of the junction left unmatched. The CDR3 reads CASSLGVAGRYNEQFF. The CDR3 coding sequence is TGTGCCAGCAGCTTGGGCGTAGCGGGGAGATACAATGAGCAGTTCTTC.

This clone showed up just a few times. V and J are TRBV27 and TRBJ2-5; D uncertain. The V end was cut by 8 bases, the J end by 5 bases, with 15 bases between. The V gene's germline CDR1 is MNHEY and CDR2 SMNVEV (reference sequence). CDR3 length equals 13 residues. The CDR3 nucleotides are TGTGCCAGCCGTGGGCAGCCCGTGGAGACCCAGTACTTC. It specifies CASRGQPVETQYF.

This clone was observed a single time. V and J are TRBV19 and TRBJ2-1; D is perhaps TRBD1 (5 bases). The CDR3 has 15 residues. Deletions cut 1 base from V and 5 bases from J, with 12 bases between. Germline values: CDR1 LNHDA, CDR2 SQIVND (reference sequence). The CDR3 here is CASSIVLEGDNEQFF. As DNA, the CDR3 is TGTGCCAGTAGTATAGTTCTGGAAGGGGACAATGAGCAGTTCTTC.

The chain carries TRBV29-1 and TRBJ1-4; tentatively, D is TRBD1 (5 bases). Per germline, CDR1 SQVTM and CDR2 ANQGSEA. Trimming cost V 6 bases and J 2 bases, with 13 bases left between them. This CDR3 is 14 amino acids long. DNA of the CDR3: TGCAGCGTCGGGGACTTCATTACTAATGAAAAACTGTTTTTT. This sequence encodes CSVGDFITNEKLFF.

The CDR3 nucleotides read TGCGCCAGCAGTGAGTCCGGACGGGGGGAAGCTTTCTTT. Protein product: CASSESGRGEAFF. The chain recombines TRBV10-1 with TRBJ1-1, with D possibly being TRBD1 (5 bases). The CDR3 totals 13 residues. Germline CDR1 WNHNN, CDR2 SYGVQD (reference sequence). V gave up 0 bases and J gave up 8 bases, with 10 bases separating them.

In its sample, this clone was seen once. The rearrangement uses TRBV19 and TRBJ2-5; 8 bases map to TRBD2. The CDR3 has 14 amino acids. Germline CDR1 reads LNHDA; CDR2 reads SQIVND (reference sequence). The V segment lost 3 bases and the J segment 4 bases; nucleotides outside the gene matches: 4. In nucleotides, the CDR3 is TGTGCCAGTAGTATTATAGCGGGGCTAGAGACCCAGTACTTC. Translated: CASSIIAGLETQYF.

This clone was recorded a few times. The chain is built from TRBV7-9 and TRBJ1-6, with TRBD1 matching 9 bases. The CDR3 has 16 residues. J was trimmed by 7 bases and V by 6 bases; bases with no gene match: 10. Per the germline V gene, CDR1 is SEHNR and CDR2 is FQNEAQ (reference sequence). The CDR3 here is CASRAGTGHLNSPLHF. CDR3 DNA sequence: TGTGCCAGCAGGGCCGGGACAGGGCATTTAAATTCACCCCTCCACTTT.

There are a few counts of this clone. V and J are TRBV12-3 or TRBV12-4 and TRBJ2-7, with D perhaps matching TRBD1 (5 bases). V was trimmed by 6 bases and J by 6 bases, leaving 12 bases between them. The CDR3 contains 12 residues. Written as DNA, the CDR3 is TGTGCCAGCAGAACCGACAGCCCCGAGCAGTACTTC. It yields the protein CASRTDSPEQYF.

The sample holds a few counts of this clone. This rearrangement joins TRBV3-1 (or the pseudogene TRBV3-2) to TRBJ2-7; D call uncertain. Trimming left V 1 base short and J 4 bases short, with 11 bases between. The germline CDR1 and CDR2 sequences are LGHDT and YNNKEL (reference sequence). The CDR3 contains 14 residues. The CDR3 spells CASSQAQLIYEQYF. CDR3 in DNA: TGTGCCAGCAGCCAAGCACAGCTTATATACGAGCAGTACTTC.

The V call is TRBV3-1 (or the pseudogene TRBV3-2), the J call TRBJ1-3; no reliable D call. Per germline, CDR1 LGHDT and CDR2 YNNKEL (reference sequence). Trimming cost V 4 bases and J 0 bases, with 10 bases left between them. CDR3 length: 15 amino acids. The DNA for the CDR3 is TGTGCCAGCAGCCCGAGGATCGTCTCTGGAAACACCATATATTTT. It specifies CASSPRIVSGNTIYF.

The rearrangement links TRBV24-1 to TRBJ1-3; no clear D. CDR3 length equals 15 residues. Germline loops: CDR1 KGHDR, CDR2 SFDVKD. Trimming pared 8 bases from V and 4 bases from J, leaving 17 bases between. The DNA of the CDR3 is TGTGCCACCAAACTTGACGGCCAGAGGGGAAACACCATATATTTT. Its protein product is CATKLDGQRGNTIYF.

The chain employs TRBV9 and TRBJ1-2; D is uncertain. Per germline, CDR1 SGDLS and CDR2 YYNGEE. The V end lost 0 bases, the J end lost 8 bases, and 8 bases lay between the germline ends. This CDR3 has 12 residues. The CDR3 region has the DNA TGTGCCAGCAGCGTAGGGCAGTGGGGCTACACCTTC. It translates to CASSVGQWGYTF.

The gene calls are TRBV20-1 and TRBJ1-2, with TRBD1 as a possible D gene (6 bases). Germline assignment: CDR1 DFQATT and CDR2 SNEGSKA (reference sequence). Trimming removed 6 bases from V and 8 bases from J, with 13 bases in between. The CDR3 length is 11 residues. The CDR3 nucleotides are TGCAGTGCCATGGACAGTCTAGGCTACACCTTC. This gives the protein CSAMDSLGYTF.

J is TRBJ1-2 and V is TRBV7-9, with 9 bases aligning to TRBD1. Trimming at V came to 5 bases and at J to 1 base, leaving 2 bases not matched to a gene. CDR1 and CDR2 from the germline V gene are SEHNR and FQNEAQ (reference sequence). The CDR3 runs to 14 residues. The CDR3 coding sequence is TGTGCCAGCAGCGGACAGGGGAGTAACTATGGCTACACCTTC. It translates to CASSGQGSNYGYTF.

V gene TRBV5-1 combines with J gene TRBJ1-2; no definite D call. The ends were cut back, 0 bases at V and 5 bases at J, with 8 bases in the middle. Germline loops: CDR1 SGHRS, CDR2 YFSETQ. CDR3 size: 13 residues. CDR3 coding DNA: TGCGCCAGCAGCTTGGTGGCGGATTATGGCTACACCTTC. This gives the protein CASSLVADYGYTF.